This passage covers 8 T cell receptor beta chains from one sample sequenced in a study of blood T cells in healthy people across ages. Together with a sample-barcoded 5' primer, a J-beta primer mix was included in a second PCR lasting roughly 6 to 12 cycles. TCRdb itself ran the 5' RACE reads through MiXCR, one entry per CDR3 protein. The profile shows approximately 900,000 distinct CDR3 sequences, approximately 49% of them singletons. The sample consisted of blood. These receptors were collected from a man aged 30-40 years in good health.

The V gene is TRBV20-1, the J gene TRBJ2-3; D unresolved. Germline V CDR1 and CDR2: DFQATT, SNEGSKA (reference sequence). Between the trimmed V and J ends, which lost 0 bases and 6 bases, there was a span of 7 bases. This CDR3 contains 12 residues. CDR3 sequence: CSARENSDTQYF. The CDR3 DNA sequence: TGCAGTGCTAGAGAAAACTCCGATACGCAGTATTTT.

The chain joins TRBV6-2 or TRBV6-3 to TRBJ2-3; D unresolved. The germline gives CDR1 MNHEY, CDR2 SVGEGT. This CDR3 region has 11 residues. The V end lost 9 bases, the J end lost 6 bases, and 10 bases lay between the germline ends. The CDR3 bases are TGTGCCAGTTTCTTTAGGGATACGCAGTATTTT. Translation gives CASFFRDTQYF.

This clonotype was observed a handful of times. This rearrangement joins TRBV5-1 to TRBJ2-7; D tentatively fits TRBD1 or TRBD2 (5 bases each). CDR3 length equals 15 residues. Germline assignment: CDR1 SGHRS and CDR2 YFSETQ. The V and J ends lost 5 bases and 3 bases respectively, with 18 bases between them. This CDR3 is CASRSAGTGFYEQYF. In DNA form, the CDR3 reads TGCGCCAGCAGGTCTGCCGGGACGGGATTCTACGAGCAGTACTTC.

The CDR3 is CASTTVAGGPSEQFF. CDR3 DNA sequence: TGTGCCAGCACCACCGTAGCGGGGGGGCCCAGTGAGCAGTTCTTC. The chain employs TRBV28 and TRBJ2-1; 11 bases line up with TRBD2. The germline gives CDR1 MDHEN, CDR2 SYDVKM. The CDR3 loop spans 15 amino acids. V was pared by 7 bases and J by 9 bases, with 11 bases of the junction left unmatched.

The chain employs TRBV5-1 and TRBJ2-7, with 7 nucleotides matching TRBD1. The CDR3 spans 14 residues. CDR1 is SGHRS and CDR2 is YFSETQ in the germline V gene. The ends lost 6 bases at V and 5 bases at J; junction bases unmatched: 11. In DNA form, the CDR3 reads TGCGCCAGCACCTGGGTGGGGACAGAAAACGAGCAGTACTTC. This translates into CASTWVGTENEQYF.

The genes are TRBV20-1 and TRBJ2-5, with TRBD1 as a possible D gene (6 bases). The V and J ends lost 5 bases and 4 bases respectively, with 14 bases between them. CDR3 length: 13 amino acids. Per the germline V gene, CDR1 is DFQATT and CDR2 is SNEGSKA (reference sequence). CDR3: CSAQRGRGETQYF. As DNA, the CDR3 is TGCAGTGCTCAGAGGGGCAGGGGAGAGACCCAGTACTTC.

The V gene is TRBV6-2 or TRBV6-3, the J gene TRBJ2-1, with a weak D call TRBD2 (5 bases). CDR3 length: 15 amino acids. The germline gives CDR1 MNHEY, CDR2 SVGEGT. The V and J ends lost 5 bases and 3 bases respectively, with 14 bases between them. The CDR3 is CASSKPDYYYNEQFF. CDR3 nucleotide sequence: TGTGCCAGCAGTAAACCCGACTACTACTACAATGAGCAGTTCTTC.

The chain combines TRBV7-9 with TRBJ1-2; 12 bases fit TRBD1. The CDR3 contains 18 residues. Germline CDR1 SEHNR, CDR2 FQNEAQ (reference sequence). The V gene end was trimmed by 5 bases and the J gene end by 1 base; junction bases not matched to a gene: 11. CDR3 protein: CASSPQGGQGAGNYGYTF. The CDR3 DNA sequence: TGTGCCAGCAGCCCTCAGGGGGGACAGGGGGCCGGTAACTATGGCTACACCTTC.